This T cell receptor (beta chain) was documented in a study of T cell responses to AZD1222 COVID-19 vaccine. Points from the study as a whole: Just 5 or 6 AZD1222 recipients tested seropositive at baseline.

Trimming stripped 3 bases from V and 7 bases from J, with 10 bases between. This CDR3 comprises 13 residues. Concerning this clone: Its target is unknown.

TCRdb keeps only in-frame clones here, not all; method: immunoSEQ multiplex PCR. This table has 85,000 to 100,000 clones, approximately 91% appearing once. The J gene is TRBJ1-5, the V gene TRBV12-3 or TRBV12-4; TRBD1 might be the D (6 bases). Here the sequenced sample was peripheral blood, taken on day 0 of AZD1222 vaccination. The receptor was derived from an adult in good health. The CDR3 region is CASSFVQGQPQHF. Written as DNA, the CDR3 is TGTGCCAGCAGTTTCGTCCAGGGGCAGCCCCAGCATTTT.